The clone carrying this T cell receptor beta chain was detected a few times. The CDR3 sequence is 14 residues long. Germline CDR1 reads SGHNT; CDR2 reads YYREEE (reference sequence). V was shortened by 1 base and J by 3 bases, with 10 bases between the two germline ends. This sample stems from a study of shared clonotypes between healthy human individuals. Produced via immunoSEQ multiplex PCR; TCRdb's table is partial and in-frame only. The data show about a million clones, about 72% seen once. The chain links TRBV5-4 to TRBJ1-2, with a tentative D call TRBD1 (5 bases). What was sequenced was memory CD4+ T cells from PBMCs. Subset described: CD45RA-negative fraction. The receptor was isolated from a man aged 18 to 35 in good health. Some clones in this sample may be carry-over from other donors' samples. DNA for the CDR3: TGTGCCAGCAGCTTGATGGGGACGGACTATGGCTACACCTTC. Its protein is CASSLMGTDYGYTF.